Listed here are 31 T cell receptor beta chains from one sample, sequenced in a study of T-cell memory formation after mild COVID-19. Each CDR3 protein gets one entry after TCRdb re-called the 5' RACE reads with MiXCR. This sample has about 350,000 distinct CDR3 sequences, with 28% found just once. Sequences were obtained from PBMCs or a T cell subset sorted from them (not recorded which). The receptors here all came from an adult woman who had mild COVID-19 (a few samples of this study predate the infection). Cell type and time point are not known.

The chain joins TRBV9 to TRBJ1-1; no firm D call. V shed 0 bases and J shed 1 base, with 7 bases lying between them. Germline CDR1 reads SGDLS; CDR2 reads YYNGEE. The CDR3 length is 14 residues. The CDR3 spells CASSVAGTNTEAFF. CDR3 in DNA: TGTGCCAGCAGCGTAGCGGGAACGAACACTGAAGCTTTCTTT.

V is TRBV7-8 and J is TRBJ1-1; D is unclear. CDR1 and CDR2 (germline): SGHVS, FQNEAQ. The CDR3 is made up of 13 amino acids. Trimming took off 7 bases at V and 0 bases at J, with 9 bases between the two ends. Here the CDR3 reads CASTEALNTEAFF. DNA of the CDR3: TGTGCCAGCACCGAAGCACTGAACACTGAAGCTTTCTTT. Full variable domain (rest looked up from reference TRBV7-8 and TRBJ1-1): GAGVSQSPRYKVAKRGQDVALRCDPISGHVSLFWYQQALGQGPEFLTYFQNEAQLDKSGLPSDRFFAERPEGSVSTLKIQRTQQEDSAVYLCASTEALNTEAFFGQGTRLTVV.

This clonotype appeared many times. The chain combines TRBV11-2 with TRBJ2-2; possibly TRBD1 for D (6 bases). The CDR3 has 15 residues. From germline, CDR1 is SGHAT and CDR2 FQNNGV. Trimming stripped 1 base from V and 3 bases from J, with 9 bases between. The CDR3 sequence: CASSLVRGYTGELFF. The CDR3 DNA is TGTGCCAGCAGCTTAGTCAGGGGTTACACCGGGGAGCTGTTTTTT.

V gene TRBV15 combines with J gene TRBJ1-4, with D possibly matching TRBD1 (5 bases). Looked up from germline, CDR1 is LNHNV and CDR2 is YYDKDF (reference sequence). V lost 3 bases, J lost 5 bases, and 19 bases lay in between. This CDR3 region has 17 residues. CDR3: CATSRTGTALTNEKLFF. The CDR3 DNA follows: TGTGCCACCAGCAGGACCGGGACGGCCTTGACGAATGAAAAACTGTTTTTT.

With respect to this clonotype: Here the CDR3 omits its conserved ending phenylalanine or tryptophan, so a read error is the likely source. The gene calls are TRBV4-3 and TRBJ2-1; no firm D call. Germline V CDR1 and CDR2: LGHNA, YSLEER. The ends were cut back, 0 bases at V and 10 bases at J, with 10 bases in the middle. The CDR3 extends over 13 amino acids. CDR3 DNA sequence: TGCGCCAGCAGCCAAGAAGTCCCGCTAGAGCAGTTCTTA. Translated: CASSQEVPLEQFL.

This clonotype was observed a few times. The chain has TRBV7-6 and TRBJ1-2; D unclear. The CDR3 has 12 amino acids. V was clipped by 0 bases and J by 14 bases, with 13 bases between them. Germline V gives CDR1 SGHVS, CDR2 FNYEAQ. As DNA, the CDR3 is TGTGCCAGCAGCTTAGCGTTCGGCCGGCTAACCTTC. Protein: CASSLAFGRLTF.

The table lists this clonotype with a few counts. The gene calls are TRBV15 and TRBJ2-1; D is undetermined. The CDR3 sequence is 13 residues long. Per germline, CDR1 LNHNV and CDR2 YYDKDF (reference sequence). V lost 0 bases, J lost 12 bases, and 12 bases lay in between. In nucleotides, the CDR3 is TGTGCCACCAGCAGAGATCGCGAAAGGGTGCAGTTCTTC. Its protein is CATSRDRERVQFF.

This clonotype was seen once. This chain links TRBV6-5 with TRBJ1-1, with D maybe TRBD1 (6 bases). The V end was cut by 0 bases, the J end by 4 bases, with 9 bases between. The CDR3 is 14 residues long. Looked up from germline, CDR1 is MNHEY and CDR2 is SVGAGI. DNA for the CDR3: TGTGCCAGCAGTTACTCAAGGGGGGCCACTGAAGCTTTCTTT. Its translation: CASSYSRGATEAFF.

The V gene is TRBV7-2, the J gene TRBJ2-3; 12 bases fit TRBD2. The V gene's germline CDR1 is SGHTA and CDR2 FQGNSA. The CDR3 covers 18 residues. The junction had 9 bases not matched to a gene; V was cut back by 5 bases and J by 0 bases. For the CDR3, the DNA is TGTGCCAGCAGCCCTCGACTAGCGGGGGCCCCAAGCACAGATACGCAGTATTTT. Encoded protein: CASSPRLAGAPSTDTQYF. Full variable domain (outside the CDR3, taken from reference TRBV7-2 and TRBJ2-3): GAGVSQSPSNKVTEKGKDVELRCDPISGHTALYWYRQSLGQGLEFLIYFQGNSAPDKSGLPSDRFSAERTGGSVSTLTIQRTQQEDSAVYLCASSPRLAGAPSTDTQYFGPGTRLTVL.

There are a few counts of this clonotype. The chain links TRBV20-1 to TRBJ2-7; D not certain. Looked up from germline, CDR1 is DFQATT and CDR2 is SNEGSKA (reference sequence). Trimming shortened V by 3 bases and J by 0 bases, and 6 bases separated the two germline ends. The CDR3 consists of 12 residues. CDR3 protein: CSAREISYEQYF. CDR3 in DNA: TGCAGTGCTAGGGAGATCTCCTACGAGCAGTACTTC.

This clonotype was seen a handful of times. The CDR3 DNA sequence: TGTGCCAGCAGTTGGGCAGGGCCCTCCGAAGCTTTCTTT. Translation: CASSWAGPSEAFF. This chain joins TRBV12-3 or TRBV12-4 and TRBJ1-1, with a weak D call TRBD1 (5 bases). This CDR3 has 13 amino acids. Trimming cost V 4 bases and J 8 bases, with 14 bases left between them.

J is TRBJ1-1 and V is TRBV23-1; maybe TRBD1 (5 bases). TRBV23-1 is assigned to the ORF class and has an uncertain function. V dropped 3 bases and J dropped 3 bases, with 11 bases sitting between them. This CDR3 has 14 residues. CDR3 in DNA: TGCGCCAGCAGTCACTCCGGGACGGACACTGAAGCTTTCTTT. It is translated as CASSHSGTDTEAFF.

The genes are TRBV24-1 and TRBJ1-2, with D tentatively TRBD1 (5 bases). There are 15 residues in the CDR3. Trimming left V 3 bases short and J 8 bases short, with 18 bases between. The germline V gene has CDR1 KGHDR and CDR2 SFDVKD. Here the CDR3 DNA reads TGTGCCACCAGTGATATGGGGAATGGGGGACGCGGCTACACCTTC. Protein sequence: CATSDMGNGGRGYTF.

The CDR3 DNA reads as TGTGCCATCAGTGAGTCATTATGGTCTAAGGGGCAGTACGTC. Protein sequence: CAISESLWSKGQYV. The chain is built from TRBV10-3 and TRBJ2-7; no firm D call. This CDR3 has 14 amino acids. Trimming cost V 0 bases and J 9 bases, with 15 bases left between them. CDR1 is ENHRY and CDR2 is SYGVKD in the germline V gene.

This chain links TRBV9 with TRBJ2-7; 10 bases align to TRBD1. J gave up 3 bases and V 0 bases, and 3 bases lay outside the gene matches. CDR3 size: 15 residues. The germline V gene encodes CDR1 SGDLS and CDR2 YYNGEE. The CDR3 DNA is TGTGCCAGCAGCGTAGCTGGGACAGGGGACTACGAGCAGTACTTC. Amino acid sequence: CASSVAGTGDYEQYF.

There are a few counts of this clonotype. The V call is TRBV20-1, the J call TRBJ2-7; 7 bases align to TRBD1. The CDR3 length is 12 residues. Germline loops: CDR1 DFQATT, CDR2 SNEGSKA (reference sequence). Trimming cost V 6 bases and J 6 bases; bases outside gene matches: 8. The chain's CDR3 is CSARQGGSEQYF. DNA for the CDR3: TGCAGTGCACGACAGGGTGGAAGCGAGCAGTACTTC.

The chain joins TRBV9 to TRBJ2-1; D is possibly TRBD2 (7 bases). Trimming pared 4 bases from V and 5 bases from J, leaving 10 bases between. This CDR3 spans 13 amino acids. The germline V gene has CDR1 SGDLS and CDR2 YYNGEE. CDR3 DNA sequence: TGTGCCAGCAGCCGGGGGGCGAACAATGAGCAGTTCTTC. This encodes CASSRGANNEQFF. Complete variable domain (other parts from reference TRBV9 and TRBJ2-1): DSGVTQTPKHLITATGQRVTLRCSPRSGDLSVYWYQQSLDQGLQFLIQYYNGEERAKGNILERFSAQQFPDLHSELNLSSLELGDSALYFCASSRGANNEQFFGPGTRLTVL.

This clonotype was recorded a few times. The gene calls are TRBV9 and TRBJ2-7, with 9 bases lining up with TRBD1. V dropped 4 bases and J dropped 4; count of bases not matched to a gene: 6. Germline CDR1 SGDLS, CDR2 YYNGEE. The CDR3 is 14 amino acids. The CDR3 DNA reads as TGTGCCAGCAGCCCCGGGACAGGGTGGTACGAGCAGTACTTC. This codes for CASSPGTGWYEQYF.

This clonotype was recorded a few times. This chain joins TRBV12-3 or TRBV12-4 and TRBJ2-1, with D perhaps matching TRBD1 (5 bases). The CDR3 spans 12 residues. The CDR3 DNA sequence: TGTGCTGGGGCGCAATCCTACAATGAGCAGTTCTTC. Protein product: CAGAQSYNEQFF.

V is TRBV10-3 and J is TRBJ2-7, with 13 positions matching TRBD2. The V gene's germline CDR1 is ENHRY and CDR2 SYGVKD. The CDR3 loop spans 16 amino acids. With 4 bases clipped from V and 3 bases from J, the junction kept 6 bases outside the gene matches. The chain's CDR3 is CAISGGLAGVDYEQYF. The DNA of the CDR3 is TGTGCCATCAGTGGTGGACTAGCGGGAGTAGACTACGAGCAGTACTTC.

This clonotype has a handful of counts. CDR3 region: CASSSEPWYEQYF. CDR3 nucleotides: TGTGCCAGCAGCTCCGAGCCCTGGTACGAGCAGTACTTC. The chain uses TRBV7-2 and TRBJ2-7; D remains unclear. The V gene's germline CDR1 is SGHTA and CDR2 FQGNSA. Trimming shortened V by 4 bases and J by 4 bases, and 11 bases separated the two germline ends. This CDR3 comprises 13 residues.

This clonotype was counted once. The chain carries TRBV6-1 and TRBJ2-1; 9 nucleotides line up with TRBD2. This CDR3 contains 18 residues. The V gene's germline CDR1 is MNHNS and CDR2 SASEGT. With 2 bases clipped from V and 8 bases from J, the junction kept 16 bases outside the gene matches. The CDR3 sequence is CASSEKAVAGASWDEQFF. CDR3 sequence (DNA): TGTGCCAGCAGTGAAAAGGCGGTAGCGGGGGCCTCATGGGATGAGCAGTTCTTC.

The chain employs TRBV3-1 and TRBJ1-5; possible D gene TRBD1, 5 bases. Trimming pared 0 bases from V and 3 bases from J, leaving 9 bases between. The CDR3 runs 15 residues. Germline CDR1 is LGHDT and CDR2 is YNNKEL (reference sequence). The DNA of the CDR3 is TGTGCCAGCAGCCAAGAAAACAGGCCCAATCAGCCCCAGCATTTT. Its protein is CASSQENRPNQPQHF.

CDR3: CASRALAGIQYEQYF. The CDR3 nucleotides read TGTGCCAGCAGGGCCTTAGCAGGGATCCAATACGAGCAGTACTTC. This chain connects TRBV27 to TRBJ2-7; D may be TRBD1 (5 bases). In germline, CDR1 is MNHEY, CDR2 SMNVEV (reference sequence). The CDR3 is 15 residues long. Between the trimmed V and J ends, which lost 6 bases and 4 bases, there was a span of 19 bases.

The rearrangement joins TRBV5-1 to TRBJ1-2; a possible D gene is TRBD1 (5 bases). Germline assignment: CDR1 SGHRS and CDR2 YFSETQ. The CDR3 length is 15 residues. V was shortened by 0 bases and J by 8 bases, with 17 bases between the two germline ends. CDR3 nucleotide sequence: TGCGCCAGCAGCTTGGTTCAGGGTGGCCTTAGGGGCTACACCTTC. Translation: CASSLVQGGLRGYTF.

This clonotype has more than one count but fewer than ten. The V and J genes are TRBV15 and TRBJ2-1; the D gene is possibly TRBD1 (5 bases). Trimming stripped 0 bases from V and 1 base from J, with 7 bases between. The V gene's germline CDR1 is LNHNV and CDR2 YYDKDF (reference sequence). The CDR3 length is 15 residues. CDR3 bases: TGTGCCACCAGCAGAGACCCAGGGTCCTACAATGAGCAGTTCTTC. It is translated as CATSRDPGSYNEQFF. Full variable domain (outside the CDR3, taken from reference TRBV15 and TRBJ2-1): DAMVIQNPRYQVTQFGKPVTLSCSQTLNHNVMYWYQQKSSQAPKLLFHYYDKDFNNEADTPDNFQSRRPNTSFCFLDIRSPGLGDTAMYLCATSRDPGSYNEQFFGPGTRLTVL.

V and J are TRBV6-1 and TRBJ2-2; D possibly corresponds to TRBD1 (6 bases). Germline V lookup: CDR1 MNHNS, CDR2 SASEGT. The V end was cut by 7 bases, the J end by 2 bases, with 14 bases between. The CDR3 runs 15 residues. CDR3 nucleotides: TGTGCCAGCACTCCTGGGGGCGGAAACACCGGGGAGCTGTTTTTT. This translates into CASTPGGGNTGELFF.

This clonotype occurred once. V gene TRBV12-3 or TRBV12-4 combines with J gene TRBJ2-7; D is perhaps TRBD1 (6 bases). The V end was cut by 5 bases, the J end by 7 bases, with 12 bases between. The CDR3 sequence is 12 residues long. The DNA of the CDR3 is TGTGCCAGCAGTGCAGGGGTTGGGGAGCAGTACTTC. It specifies CASSAGVGEQYF.

The chain employs TRBV20-1 and TRBJ2-2, with TRBD2 as a possible D gene (5 bases). The germline gives CDR1 DFQATT, CDR2 SNEGSKA (reference sequence). The CDR3 runs to 14 residues. V lost 5 bases and J lost 5, with 15 bases in between. The CDR3 nucleotides are TGCAGTGCTCTAGCTGTCCCGGGGACCGGGGAGCTGTTTTTT. It translates to CSALAVPGTGELFF.

The V call is TRBV6-5, the J call TRBJ2-1, with D unresolved. CDR1 is MNHEY and CDR2 is SVGAGI in the germline V gene. CDR3 length: 15 residues. Trimming removed 0 bases at V and 1 base at J, with 7 bases between. The DNA of the CDR3 is TGTGCCAGCAGTTACTCGGGCCCGTCCTACAATGAGCAGTTCTTC. It encodes CASSYSGPSYNEQFF.

This clonotype has just a few counts. The rearrangement joins TRBV20-1 to TRBJ2-1; perhaps TRBD2 as D (5 bases). Germline CDR1 reads DFQATT; CDR2 reads SNEGSKA (reference sequence). V was pared by 6 bases and J by 7 bases, with 22 bases between. This CDR3 contains 15 residues. The CDR3 sequence is CSASRSDPRGNEQFF. In DNA, the CDR3 is TGCAGTGCAAGCCGTAGCGACCCCCGAGGAAATGAGCAGTTCTTC.